The clone carrying this T cell receptor beta chain was recorded a few times. Its target is not known. This sample stems from a study of T-cell memory formation after mild COVID-19. Study context: Largely donor-specific sequence clusters came from a couple of donors. Findings and caveats of the study: In second-wave clones peaking day 37, SARS-CoV-2 specificity remained unconfirmed. Clones contracting day 15 to 85 were balanced CD4/CD8; later expanders leaned CD4+.

TCRdb passed the 5' RACE reads through MiXCR, listing each CDR3 protein once. The sample contains approximately 340,000 distinct CDR3 sequences, about an eighth of which appear only once. Germline V gene sequence: CDR1 SGHTA, CDR2 FQGNSA. The ends lost 2 bases at V and 3 bases at J; junction bases unmatched: 1. The CDR3 length is 13 residues. The chain recombines TRBV7-2 with TRBJ2-7, with TRBD2 identical over 7 bases. The sequenced sample was PBMCs or a T cell subset sorted from them (not recorded which). The source of this sequence is a man in his late teens or twenties who had mild COVID-19 (a few samples of this study predate the infection). Cell type and time point are not known. The CDR3 protein is CASSLSSGYEQYF. CDR3 nucleotides: TGTGCCAGCAGCTTATCTAGCGGCTACGAGCAGTACTTC. The whole variable domain, filled in from reference TRBV7-2 and TRBJ2-7, reads GAGVSQSPSNKVTEKGKDVELRCDPISGHTALYWYRQSLGQGLEFLIYFQGNSAPDKSGLPSDRFSAERTGGSVSTLTIQRTQQEDSAVYLCASSLSSGYEQYFGPGTRLTVT.